This is a list of T cell receptor beta chains from one sample in a study of early T cells in non-severe SARS-CoV-2 infection. TCRdb called the 5' RACE reads again in MiXCR, with one record for every CDR3 protein. The data show over 55,000 distinct CDR3 sequences, with about 12% seen just once and about 3% held by the top ten. The sample consisted of whole blood. These receptors were collected from an adult who was a healthcare worker with PCR-confirmed SARS-CoV-2 infection or an uninfected control (not recorded which). Each CDR3 is given with its conserved first and last residue. Each record gives: clone size, D gene, J gene, CDR3 length, V gene, CDR3 protein, CDR3 DNA. A D gene is named only where the DNA matches it firmly. Clone sizes are given selectively: once, few, many, or a class where the clone is expanded.

many | . | TRBJ2-1 | 16 | TRBV7-2 | CASQTRRGNRENEQFF | TGTGCCAGCCAGACACGCCGGGGGAATAGGGAAAATGAGCAGTTCTTC
. | TRBD2 | TRBJ2-2 | 14 | TRBV29-1 | CSVTSGVSAGELFF | TGCAGCGTTACTAGCGGGGTGTCGGCCGGGGAGCTGTTTTTT
. | TRBD2 | TRBJ2-5 | 15 | TRBV9 | CASSVGTSGRETQYF | TGTGCCAGCAGCGTAGGAACTAGCGGGAGAGAGACCCAGTACTTC
. | . | TRBJ2-3 | 14 | TRBV11-3 | CASHLRGATDTQYF | TGTGCCAGCCACCTCCGTGGGGCCACAGATACGCAGTATTTT
many | . | TRBJ1-3 | 16 | TRBV2 | CASSELQAGSGNTIYF | TGTGCCAGCAGTGAACTACAGGCAGGATCCGGAAACACCATATATTTT
few | . | TRBJ2-3 | 13 | TRBV5-6 | CASSLSSTDTQYF | TGTGCCAGCAGCTTGTCCTCCACAGATACGCAGTATTTT
. | . | TRBJ2-7 | 15 | TRBV5-1 | CASSFAPDWLYEQYF | TGCGCCAGCAGCTTTGCCCCGGACTGGCTCTACGAGCAGTACTTC
many | . | TRBJ2-5 | 14 | TRBV5-1 | CASSEIVGRETQYF | TGCGCCAGCAGCGAGATAGTGGGGCGAGAGACCCAGTACTTC
. | TRBD1 | TRBJ1-4 | 15 | TRBV6-5 | CASSRGTGTNEKLFF | TGTGCCAGCAGTCGAGGGACAGGAACTAATGAAAAACTGTTTTTT
few | TRBD1 | TRBJ1-5 | 16 | TRBV28 | CASSSGAGGFHQPQHF | TGTGCCAGCAGTTCAGGTGCAGGGGGATTTCATCAGCCCCAGCATTTT
many | . | TRBJ1-6 | 15 | TRBV28 | CASSSPGRVGSPLHF | TGTGCCAGCAGTTCTCCGGGACGGGTTGGTTCACCCCTCCACTTT
many | . | TRBJ2-5 | 13 | TRBV4-1 | CASSQVVVASQYF | TGCGCCAGCAGCCAAGTCGTCGTAGCGTCCCAGTACTTC
few | . | TRBJ2-3 | 13 | TRBV12-3/TRBV12-4 | CASSPLRTDTQYF | TGTGCCAGCAGTCCATTACGAACAGATACGCAGTATTTT
. | TRBD2 | TRBJ2-2 | 18 | TRBV7-6 | CASTPGASGGLNTGELFF | TGTGCCAGCACCCCTGGGGCTAGCGGGGGCCTGAACACCGGGGAGCTGTTTTTT
once | TRBD1 | TRBJ1-2 | 16 | TRBV12-3/TRBV12-4 | CASSLYWQGARKGYTF | TGTGCCAGCAGTTTATATTGGCAGGGGGCGCGGAAGGGCTACACCTTC
. | TRBD1 | TRBJ2-1 | 15 | TRBV11-2 | CASSSRDRGMSEQFF | TGTGCCAGCAGCTCCCGGGACAGGGGGATGAGTGAGCAGTTCTTC
. | . | TRBJ1-1 | 15 | TRBV28 | CASSSPGDANTEAFF | TGTGCCAGCAGCTCCCCGGGGGATGCCAACACTGAAGCTTTCTTT
. | . | TRBJ1-1 | 13 | TRBV6-5 | CASSYAPEGQAFF | TGTGCCAGCAGTTACGCTCCGGAAGGTCAAGCTTTCTTT
. | TRBD2 | TRBJ2-5 | 15 | TRBV28 | CASSELAGPQETQYF | TGTGCCAGCAGTGAACTAGCGGGGCCCCAAGAGACCCAGTACTTC
. | TRBD1 | TRBJ1-6 | 16 | TRBV5-5 | CASSLAGDRNNSPLHF | TGTGCCAGCAGCTTGGCCGGGGACAGAAATAATTCACCCCTCCACTTT
few | . | TRBJ2-1 | 12 | TRBV9 | CASSVGQTEQFF | TGTGCCAGCAGCGTAGGACAGACTGAGCAGTTCTTC
many | TRBD1 | TRBJ2-2 | 15 | TRBV5-4 | CASSLPGGGTGELFF | TGTGCCAGCAGCTTACCAGGGGGCGGCACCGGGGAGCTGTTTTTT
few | TRBD1 | TRBJ1-1 | 15 | TRBV18 | CASSPGGQPNTEAFF | TGTGCCAGCTCACCAGGGGGACAGCCGAACACTGAAGCTTTCTTT
. | . | TRBJ1-1 | 11 | TRBV29-1 | CSVTVLTEAFF | TGCAGCGTGACAGTTCTCACTGAAGCTTTCTTT
. | . | TRBJ1-2 | 13 | TRBV3-1 | CASSQAPPYGYTF | TGTGCCAGCAGTCAAGCTCCCCCCTATGGCTACACCTTC
many | TRBD1 | TRBJ2-7 | 17 | TRBV20-1 | CSARDKSTGPRQGEQYF | TGCAGTGCTAGAGATAAGAGTACGGGGCCCCGACAGGGTGAGCAGTACTTC
. | TRBD1 | TRBJ2-2 | 15 | TRBV29-1 | CSVESGTVNTGELFF | TGCAGCGTTGAATCCGGGACAGTGAACACCGGGGAGCTGTTTTTT
many | . | TRBJ1-1 | 15 | TRBV30 | CAWSAKTGGSTEAFF | TGTGCCTGGAGTGCAAAGACAGGTGGGAGCACTGAAGCTTTCTTT
many | TRBD1 | TRBJ2-1 | 17 | TRBV7-2 | CASRSGQGGLYSNEQFF | TGTGCCAGCAGAAGCGGACAGGGGGGCCTCTATAGCAATGAGCAGTTCTTC
many | . | TRBJ2-3 | 16 | TRBV7-9 | CASSLGLLETTDTQYF | TGTGCCAGCAGCTTAGGCCTCCTCGAGACCACAGATACGCAGTATTTT
many | TRBD2 | TRBJ2-1 | 12 | TRBV29-1 | CSVGGRGFEQFF | TGCAGCGTGGGCGGGAGGGGGTTTGAGCAGTTCTTC
many | . | TRBJ2-1 | 13 | TRBV12-3/TRBV12-4 | CASRTTGINEQFF | TGTGCCAGCAGAACCACAGGGATTAATGAGCAGTTCTTC
many | . | TRBJ1-2 | 13 | TRBV19 | CASSISRDYGYTF | TGTGCCAGTAGTATATCCAGGGACTATGGCTACACCTTC
. | . | TRBJ2-3 | 13 | TRBV29-1 | CSVDEGGTDTQYF | TGCAGCGTTGATGAGGGTGGAACAGATACGCAGTATTTT
many | TRBD1 | TRBJ2-7 | 14 | TRBV5-4 | CASSSGQSRDEQYF | TGTGCCAGCAGCTCGGGACAGTCCCGCGACGAGCAGTACTTC
. | . | TRBJ2-7 | 12 | TRBV3-1 | CASSQGRRGQYF | TGTGCCAGCAGCCAAGGAAGGAGAGGGCAGTACTTC
. | . | TRBJ1-6 | 14 | TRBV28 | CASRPGPDASPLHF | TGTGCCAGCAGACCCGGCCCGGACGCTTCACCCCTCCACTTT
few | . | TRBJ2-1 | 11 | TRBV5-1 | CASRINNEQFF | TGCGCCAGCAGAATCAACAATGAGCAGTTCTTC
many | . | TRBJ2-1 | 13 | TRBV20-1 | CSVAAFSYNEQFF | TGCAGTGTAGCGGCATTTTCCTACAATGAGCAGTTCTTC
. | TRBD2 | TRBJ2-7 | 13 | TRBV29-1 | CSVGLARHYEQYF | TGCAGCGTGGGACTAGCCCGTCATTACGAGCAGTACTTC
few | . | TRBJ2-1 | 13 | TRBV5-5 | CASSTGPYNEQFF | TGTGCCAGCAGCACGGGTCCCTACAATGAGCAGTTCTTC
few | . | TRBJ1-2 | 14 | TRBV12-3/TRBV12-4 | CASTPNWTSYGYTF | TGTGCCAGCACCCCAAACTGGACGTCCTATGGCTACACCTTC
many | TRBD1 | TRBJ1-2 | 13 | TRBV12-3/TRBV12-4 | CASSLRGRSGYTF | TGTGCCAGCAGTTTAAGGGGGCGTTCAGGCTACACCTTC
. | . | TRBJ1-3 | 13 | TRBV30 | CAWLPGFGNTIYF | TGTGCCTGGCTCCCGGGGTTTGGAAACACCATATATTTT
. | . | TRBJ2-2 | 13 | TRBV19 | CASSMLGTGELFF | TGTGCCAGTAGTATGCTGGGCACCGGGGAGCTGTTTTTT
. | . | TRBJ2-1 | 12 | TRBV2 | CASSSTGNEQFF | TGTGCCAGCAGCTCGACGGGGAATGAGCAGTTCTTC